A single sample gave rise to the 16 T cell receptor beta chains below, sequenced in a study of post-analysis software for immune sequencing data. General study findings and limits: A handful of TRBV segments (TRBV5-6, TRBV5-1 and TRBV20-1 among them) occurred more frequently in patients than in controls.

Included in the TCR beta cDNA libraries were unique molecular identifiers. TCRdb reanalysed the PCR reads using MiXCR and keeps one entry per CDR3 protein. This sample yields roughly 540,000 distinct CDR3 sequences, of which roughly 34% are seen a single time; 4.5% to 7.5% belongs to the top ten. No antigen is known for these receptors. Sequences were obtained from blood. The receptor source for this set is a girl younger than 18 with multiple sclerosis.

CDR3 DNA: TGTGCCAGCAGCTTCGGATACTGGGGCTACCATGAGCAGTACTTC. Protein product: CASSFGYWGYHEQYF. This chain links TRBV7-2 with TRBJ2-7; D is perhaps TRBD1 (5 bases). The CDR3 loop spans 15 amino acids. Per germline, CDR1 SGHTA and CDR2 FQGNSA. V was clipped by 3 bases and J by 7 bases, with 19 bases between them.

A few counts support this clonotype. J is TRBJ2-5 and V is TRBV7-8; no reliable D call. The DNA end is a closer match to TRBJ2-7, so the J assignment may be wrong. There are 14 residues in the CDR3. The germline CDR1 and CDR2 sequences are SGHVS and FQNEAQ. The CDR3 loop reads CASSPRFGASEQYF. The CDR3 DNA sequence: TGTGCCAGCAGCCCCCGATTTGGAGCGAGCGAGCAGTACTTC.

This rearrangement joins TRBV3-1 to TRBJ2-7, with D uncertain. The germline V gene has CDR1 LGHDT and CDR2 YNNKEL (reference sequence). The CDR3 runs to 13 residues. V was cut by 3 bases and J by 7 bases, with 13 bases left in between. The CDR3 spells CASSQLDYNEQYF. The CDR3 region has the DNA TGTGCCAGCAGCCAGCTAGATTACAATGAGCAGTACTTC.

This clonotype was found a few times. The rearrangement uses TRBV20-1 and TRBJ1-1; D ambiguous. This CDR3 comprises 13 residues. Trimming removed 0 bases at V and 1 base at J, with 6 bases between. Looked up from germline, CDR1 is DFQATT and CDR2 is SNEGSKA (reference sequence). Here the CDR3 reads CSARDLRNTEAFF. In DNA, the CDR3 is TGCAGTGCTAGAGATTTAAGGAACACTGAAGCTTTCTTT.

The rearrangement links TRBV6-6 to TRBJ2-7; TRBD1 aligns across 7 bases. This CDR3 spans 14 amino acids. The V gene end was trimmed by 2 bases and the J gene end by 6 bases; junction bases not matched to a gene: 7. Germline V gene data show CDR1 as MNHNY and CDR2 as SVGAGI (reference sequence). Written as DNA, the CDR3 is TGTGCCAGCAGTTACCTCACAGGGGTGGCCGAGCAGTACTTC. Protein sequence: CASSYLTGVAEQYF.

The chain employs TRBV10-3 and TRBJ2-3; the D is unclear. CDR1 is ENHRY, CDR2 SYGVKD, per germline. Trimming stripped 9 bases from V and 2 bases from J, with 9 bases between. This CDR3 is built from 12 residues. The chain's CDR3 is CAIRQNTDTQYF. For the CDR3, the DNA is TGTGCCATACGGCAGAACACAGATACGCAGTATTTT.

J is TRBJ1-2 and V is TRBV27, with 8 bases fitting TRBD1. The CDR3 runs to 15 residues. Germline CDR1 MNHEY, CDR2 SMNVEV (reference sequence). V lost 6 bases and J lost 4; bases outside the gene matches: 10. The CDR3 region is CASSRQGPSSYGYTF. The CDR3 DNA reads as TGTGCCAGCAGCCGACAGGGGCCCTCTAGCTATGGCTACACCTTC.

There are a few counts of this clonotype. This chain joins TRBV10-3 and TRBJ2-3; 13 bases line up with TRBD2. With 8 bases clipped from V and 2 bases from J, the junction kept 4 bases outside the gene matches. Germline assignment: CDR1 ENHRY and CDR2 SYGVKD. CDR3 length: 15 residues. CDR3 DNA sequence: TGTGCCATCGGTGGACTAGCGGGGGTCACAGATACGCAGTATTTT. Residues: CAIGGLAGVTDTQYF.

The rearrangement uses TRBV11-2 and TRBJ2-1; TRBD2 agrees at 9 bases. This CDR3 comprises 15 residues. Germline CDR1 is SGHAT and CDR2 is FQNNGV. V trimming: 5 bases; J trimming: 3 bases; junction bases outside the gene matches: 5. The CDR3 sequence is CASSRSGGFYNEQFF. DNA for the CDR3: TGTGCCAGCAGCCGTAGCGGGGGATTCTACAATGAGCAGTTCTTC.

V usage is TRBV11-2 and J usage is TRBJ2-6; a possible D gene is TRBD2 (5 bases). This CDR3 region has 18 residues. Germline CDR1 SGHAT, CDR2 FQNNGV. V was shortened by 2 bases and J by 5 bases, with 19 bases between the two germline ends. CDR3: CASSLSWSEALRANVLTF. The CDR3, as DNA: TGTGCCAGCAGCTTATCGTGGTCGGAGGCCTTGAGGGCCAACGTCCTGACTTTC.

This clonotype has more than one count but fewer than ten. This CDR3 is CATSRDGGSSGTQYF. CDR3 DNA: TGTGCCACCAGCAGAGATGGAGGATCGTCAGGGACGCAGTATTTT. V gene TRBV15 combines with J gene TRBJ2-3; D might be TRBD1 or TRBD2, each matching 5 bases. V lost 0 bases to trimming and J lost 9 bases, with 16 bases between them. The CDR3 runs to 15 residues. Germline CDR1 LNHNV, CDR2 YYDKDF (reference sequence).

The genes are TRBV7-2 and TRBJ1-2; D remains ambiguous. The CDR3 covers 13 residues. Trimming removed 3 bases from V and 5 bases from J, with 10 bases in between. Germline V gene lookup returns CDR1 SGHTA and CDR2 FQGNSA. CDR3 protein: CASSFELGYGYTF. The CDR3 DNA sequence: TGTGCCAGCAGCTTTGAACTCGGATATGGCTACACCTTC.

The chain is built from TRBV7-8 and TRBJ2-7; 7 bases align to TRBD1. Germline CDR1 reads SGHVS; CDR2 reads FQNEAQ. J was trimmed by 3 bases and V by 5 bases; bases with no gene match: 13. The CDR3 has 16 residues. The CDR3 region is CASSPPSTGYLYEQYF. DNA of the CDR3: TGTGCCAGCAGCCCGCCCTCGACAGGGTATCTCTACGAGCAGTACTTC.

Points on this clonotype: A much larger clone sits a single nucleotide away, making a read error possible. V and J are TRBV3-1 and TRBJ1-6, with D possibly TRBD1 on 6 matching bases. Looked up from germline, CDR1 is LGHDT and CDR2 is YNNKEL (reference sequence). This CDR3 spans 14 amino acids. The CDR3 loop reads CASSHRQVNSPPHF. DNA for the CDR3: TGTGCCAGCAGCCATCGACAGGTCAATTCACCCCCCCACTTT.

This chain links TRBV6-1 with TRBJ1-1; no clear D gene. The germline V and J ends were trimmed by 7 bases and 2 bases, with 14 bases remaining between them. Germline-derived CDR1 and CDR2 are MNHNS and SASEGT. This CDR3 has 14 residues. CDR3 loop: CASILGVFNTEAFF. DNA of the CDR3: TGTGCCAGCATTCTCGGGGTCTTTAACACTGAAGCTTTCTTT.

The chain combines TRBV6-5 with TRBJ1-6; D gene uncertain. Trimming cost V 9 bases and J 10 bases, with 13 bases left between them. This CDR3 is 12 amino acids long. CDR1 and CDR2 from the germline V gene are MNHEY and SVGAGI. CDR3: CASSLGRSPLHF. Here the CDR3 DNA reads TGTGCCAGTTCTCTAGGGAGGTCACCCCTCCACTTT.